The 11 T cell receptor beta chains below all came from one sample that was sequenced in a study of cytomegalovirus exposure and HLA in healthy donors. The study ran its PCR with 60 Vbeta and 13 Jbeta primers. Assay used: immunoSEQ multiplex PCR; TCRdb lists only in-frame clones, some missing. The top ten hold over 1% of the sample, which has about 140,000 clones, roughly two thirds seen once. The specimen was PBMCs. The receptor set was obtained from a woman aged 40 to 50 in good health and CMV-seronegative.

CDR3 nucleotides: TGTGCCAGCAGTACCTCCGGGACAGGGATGTTACCCCTCCACTTT. It codes for CASSTSGTGMLPLHF. The gene calls are TRBV28 and TRBJ1-6, with 9 nucleotides matching TRBD1. The CDR3 has 15 residues. Germline V CDR1 and CDR2: MDHEN, SYDVKM. V lost 5 bases to trimming and J lost 12 bases; unmatched junction nucleotides: 11.

The chain is built from TRBV15 and TRBJ2-1, with D tentatively TRBD2 (5 bases). V lost 0 bases and J 4 bases, leaving 10 bases between the germline ends. The CDR3 sequence is 15 residues long. The germline gives CDR1 LNHNV, CDR2 YYDKDF (reference sequence). DNA of the CDR3: TGTGCCACCAGCAGAGATGGTAGGGAGTACAATGAGCAGTTCTTC. Translated: CATSRDGREYNEQFF.

The rearrangement joins TRBV4-1 to TRBJ1-2, with TRBD1 matching over 12 bases. From germline, CDR1 is MGHRA and CDR2 YSYEKL. The CDR3 is made up of 17 amino acids. The V and J ends lost 0 bases and 8 bases, in that order; junction bases with no gene match: 10. CDR3 region: CASSQEPPGTGGGGYTF. The DNA of the CDR3 is TGCGCCAGCAGCCAAGAACCCCCGGGGACAGGGGGCGGGGGCTACACCTTC.

There are a few counts of this clone. The V and J genes are TRBV6-6 and TRBJ1-2; D might be TRBD1 (6 bases). This CDR3 is built from 15 residues. Germline V gene lookup returns CDR1 MNHNY and CDR2 SVGAGI (reference sequence). V was shortened by 4 bases and J by 0 bases, with 12 bases between the two germline ends. In DNA, the CDR3 is TGTGCCAGCAGTTCTACAGGGTCTACTAACTATGGCTACACCTTC. As protein: CASSSTGSTNYGYTF.

In this sample, this clone turned up a few times. The V and J genes are TRBV6-5 and TRBJ1-1; no reliable D call. The CDR3 runs 15 residues. From germline, CDR1 is MNHEY and CDR2 SVGAGI. V dropped 0 bases and J dropped 4 bases, with 12 bases sitting between them. Here the CDR3 DNA reads TGTGCCAGCAGTTACTCGAAGAGAACTGGCACTGAAGCTTTCTTT. Translated: CASSYSKRTGTEAFF.

The rearrangement joins TRBV7-6 to TRBJ2-1, with D unclear. The CDR3 runs 13 residues. The germline V gene encodes CDR1 SGHVS and CDR2 FNYEAQ. V was cut by 3 bases and J by 5 bases, with 8 bases left in between. The CDR3 DNA sequence: TGTGCCAGCAGCTTTACACGAAACAATGAGCAGTTCTTC. Protein sequence: CASSFTRNNEQFF.

This clone turned up a few times. This chain joins TRBV4-2 and TRBJ1-4, with TRBD1 identical over 7 bases. The V gene end was trimmed by 1 base and the J gene end by 0 bases; junction bases not matched to a gene: 8. Per the germline V gene, CDR1 is LGHNA and CDR2 is YNFKEQ. There are 18 residues in the CDR3. The CDR3 coding sequence is TGTGCCAGCAGCCAAGGGGGGACAGTAAAAACAACTAATGAAAAACTGTTTTTT. It yields the protein CASSQGGTVKTTNEKLFF.

The chain joins TRBV13 to TRBJ1-1; TRBD1 matches 8 bases. Germline V gene sequence: CDR1 PRHDT, CDR2 FYEKMQ (reference sequence). The J segment lost 7 bases and the V segment lost 0 bases, leaving 7 bases of the junction unmatched. The CDR3 length is 15 residues. The CDR3 DNA follows: TGTGCCAGCAGCTTAGGGCCGACAGGGGAGCGTGAAGCTTTCTTT. It yields the protein CASSLGPTGEREAFF.

The CDR3 reads CASSTGTYQETQYF. The CDR3 coding sequence is TGTGCCAGCAGCACCGGGACATACCAAGAGACCCAGTACTTC. The chain combines TRBV5-4 with TRBJ2-5; maybe TRBD1 (6 bases). Germline lookup yields CDR1 SGHNT and CDR2 YYREEE (reference sequence). The V end was cut by 4 bases, the J end by 0 bases, with 10 bases between. The CDR3 loop spans 14 amino acids.

This chain uses TRBV28 with TRBJ1-3; D unresolved. V gave up 7 bases and J gave up 0 bases, with 13 bases separating them. The CDR3 totals 15 residues. Germline assignment: CDR1 MDHEN and CDR2 SYDVKM. CDR3 region: CASTKTGSSGNTIYF. The CDR3 region has the DNA TGTGCCAGCACTAAGACGGGGAGCTCTGGAAACACCATATATTTT.

As DNA, the CDR3 is TGCAGCGTACGGAGGGGTCGGGGGAACACCGGGGAGCTGTTTTTT. It is translated as CSVRRGRGNTGELFF. The V gene is TRBV29-1, the J gene TRBJ2-2, with D possibly matching TRBD2 (6 bases). This CDR3 contains 15 residues. Trimming removed 6 bases at V and 1 base at J, with 15 bases between. Germline-derived CDR1 and CDR2 are SQVTM and ANQGSEA.